A single sample gave rise to the 14 T cell receptor beta chains below, sequenced in a study of blood T cell repertoires in COVID-19. Profiling relied on immunoSEQ multiplex PCR, and the TCRdb table lists in-frame clones only, not all of them. In the table there are approximately 200,000 clones, approximately 83% of which are singletons. The source material was PBMCs or T cells enriched from blood (not recorded which). The origin of the receptors is a woman aged 40 to 50 with acute COVID-19.

The gene calls are TRBV29-1 and TRBJ2-2; maybe TRBD1 (5 bases). CDR1 is SQVTM and CDR2 is ANQGSEA in the germline V gene. The ends were cut back, 4 bases at V and 1 base at J, with 13 bases in the middle. The CDR3 consists of 15 residues. CDR3 nucleotide sequence: TGCAGCGTTGTGGTCGGACACCTGAACACCGGGGAGCTGTTTTTT. Protein sequence: CSVVVGHLNTGELFF.

The V and J genes are TRBV7-8 and TRBJ1-3; TRBD1 agrees at 8 bases. The germline V gene has CDR1 SGHVS and CDR2 FQNEAQ. This CDR3 is 16 amino acids long. Trimming removed 5 bases from V and 4 bases from J; junction bases left unmatched: 10. CDR3 in amino acids: CASSLRRQGIGNTIYF. The DNA for the CDR3 is TGTGCCAGCAGCCTCCGACGACAGGGGATCGGAAACACCATATATTTT.

The gene calls are TRBV30 and TRBJ2-3, with D possibly being TRBD1 (5 bases). The CDR3 is 13 amino acids. Looked up from germline, CDR1 is GTSNPN and CDR2 is SVGIG (reference sequence). The ends were cut back, 2 bases at V and 2 bases at J, with 8 bases in the middle. For the CDR3, the DNA is TGTGCCTGGAGTCAAGGGGTCACAGATACGCAGTATTTT. This translates into CAWSQGVTDTQYF.

This clone has just a few counts. The chain couples TRBV15 to TRBJ1-4; the D is unclear. CDR3 length equals 15 residues. CDR1 LNHNV and CDR2 YYDKDF come from the germline V gene (reference sequence). V was pared by 0 bases and J by 4 bases, with 9 bases between. The CDR3 region is CATSRDTGFNEKLFF. The CDR3, as DNA: TGTGCCACCAGCAGAGATACCGGGTTTAATGAAAAACTGTTTTTT. The variable domain in full, with the rest retrieved from reference TRBV15 and TRBJ1-4, is DAMVIQNPRYQVTQFGKPVTLSCSQTLNHNVMYWYQQKSSQAPKLLFHYYDKDFNNEADTPDNFQSRRPNTSFCFLDIRSPGLGDTAMYLCATSRDTGFNEKLFFGSGTQLSVL.

The chain uses TRBV19 and TRBJ1-2; D possibly corresponds to TRBD1 (5 bases). Trimming pared 3 bases from V and 2 bases from J, leaving 10 bases between. This CDR3 spans 14 amino acids. Germline lookup yields CDR1 LNHDA and CDR2 SQIVND (reference sequence). DNA of the CDR3: TGTGCCAGTAGTATCTTGGGGCAGAACTATGGCTACACCTTC. It yields the protein CASSILGQNYGYTF. Supplemented by reference TRBV19 and TRBJ1-2, the full variable domain reads DGGITQSPKYLFRKEGQNVTLSCEQNLNHDAMYWYRQDPGQGLRLIYYSQIVNDFQKGDIAEGYSVSREKKESFPLTVTSAQKNPTAFYLCASSILGQNYGYTFGSGTRLTVV.

The chain links TRBV28 to TRBJ2-1; 7 nucleotides line up with TRBD1. V dropped 0 bases and J dropped 5; count of bases not matched to a gene: 4. Germline loops: CDR1 MDHEN, CDR2 SYDVKM. The CDR3 has 15 residues. The CDR3 DNA follows: TGTGCCAGCAGTTTATGGACAGGGTTCGACAATGAGCAGTTCTTC. Translation gives CASSLWTGFDNEQFF.

The chain is built from TRBV6-5 and TRBJ2-7; D gene uncertain. The CDR3 totals 11 residues. Looked up from germline, CDR1 is MNHEY and CDR2 is SVGAGI. Trimming pared 6 bases from V and 2 bases from J, leaving 5 bases between. CDR3 sequence reads: CASRQTYEQYF. As DNA, the CDR3 is TGTGCCAGCAGGCAGACCTACGAGCAGTACTTC.

The V and J genes are TRBV2 and TRBJ2-3, with unresolved D. Trimming shortened V by 4 bases and J by 3 bases, and 11 bases separated the two germline ends. CDR3 size: 14 residues. Germline V CDR1 and CDR2: SNHLY, FYNNEI. The CDR3 reads CASSVRMRTDTQYF. CDR3 DNA sequence: TGTGCCAGCAGTGTGCGTATGAGGACAGATACGCAGTATTTT.

V and J are TRBV19 and TRBJ1-2; weak D call: TRBD1 (6 bases). Trimming shortened V by 1 base and J by 4 bases, and 16 bases separated the two germline ends. The germline CDR1 and CDR2 sequences are LNHDA and SQIVND (reference sequence). This CDR3 has 16 amino acids. The DNA for the CDR3 is TGTGCCAGTAGTATAGCCCAGAGACAGGCCGTCTATGGCTACACCTTC. Translating it yields CASSIAQRQAVYGYTF.

With respect to this clone: The identical CDR3 is also encoded by other nucleotide sequences in the sample. The chain employs TRBV19 and TRBJ2-7, with 12 bases aligning to TRBD2. CDR1 and CDR2 from the germline V gene are LNHDA and SQIVND (reference sequence). The CDR3 totals 15 residues. The ends lost 6 bases at V and 4 bases at J; junction bases unmatched: 7. CDR3 DNA sequence: TGTGCCAGTAGCCTAACGACTAGCGGGAGTTACGAGCAGTACTTC. Encoded protein: CASSLTTSGSYEQYF.

In this sample, this clone turned up once. The chain is built from TRBV19 and TRBJ2-3, with D possibly being TRBD2 (6 bases). Germline CDR1 and CDR2: LNHDA and SQIVND (reference sequence). The CDR3 runs 16 residues. V lost 4 bases and J lost 1, with 15 bases in between. CDR3 region: CASSNPNRRGTDTQYF. For the CDR3, the DNA is TGTGCCAGTAGTAACCCAAACAGGAGGGGCACAGATACGCAGTATTTT. The full variable domain, in which reference TRBV19 and TRBJ2-3 provide the parts outside the CDR3, is DGGITQSPKYLFRKEGQNVTLSCEQNLNHDAMYWYRQDPGQGLRLIYYSQIVNDFQKGDIAEGYSVSREKKESFPLTVTSAQKNPTAFYLCASSNPNRRGTDTQYFGPGTRLTVL.

This clone was seen a few times. The chain recombines TRBV28 with TRBJ1-1; TRBD1 might be the D (5 bases). In germline, CDR1 is MDHEN, CDR2 SYDVKM. The CDR3 is made up of 15 amino acids. V shed 5 bases and J shed 1 base, with 14 bases lying between them. The CDR3 DNA reads as TGTGCCAGCAGTCCGGACATCCACGGGAACACTGAAGCTTTCTTT. Translating it yields CASSPDIHGNTEAFF. Together with reference TRBV28 and TRBJ1-1, the CDR3 gives the full variable domain: DVKVTQSSRYLVKRTGEKVFLECVQDMDHENMFWYRQDPGLGLRLIYFSYDVKMKEKGDIPEGYSVSREKKERFSLILESASTNQTSMYLCASSPDIHGNTEAFFGQGTRLTVV.

This sequence joins TRBV30 and TRBJ1-1; 7 bases map to TRBD1. Trimming removed 0 bases from V and 4 bases from J; junction bases left unmatched: 2. Germline V gene data show CDR1 as GTSNPN and CDR2 as SVGIG (reference sequence). This CDR3 spans 13 amino acids. The CDR3 sequence: CAWSVQGFTEAFF. The CDR3 region has the DNA TGTGCCTGGAGTGTACAGGGGTTCACTGAAGCTTTCTTT.

The chain links TRBV7-8 to TRBJ1-5; possibly TRBD1 for D (6 bases). There are 19 residues in the CDR3. Germline V lookup: CDR1 SGHVS, CDR2 FQNEAQ. V lost 1 base to trimming and J lost 0 bases, with 19 bases between them. The CDR3 is CASSLVLGGALYSNQPQHF. CDR3 nucleotide sequence: TGTGCCAGCAGCTTAGTTCTCGGGGGGGCCCTTTATAGCAATCAGCCCCAGCATTTT. The whole variable domain, remainder taken from reference TRBV7-8 and TRBJ1-5, is GAGVSQSPRYKVAKRGQDVALRCDPISGHVSLFWYQQALGQGPEFLTYFQNEAQLDKSGLPSDRFFAERPEGSVSTLKIQRTQQEDSAVYLCASSLVLGGALYSNQPQHFGDGTRLSIL.